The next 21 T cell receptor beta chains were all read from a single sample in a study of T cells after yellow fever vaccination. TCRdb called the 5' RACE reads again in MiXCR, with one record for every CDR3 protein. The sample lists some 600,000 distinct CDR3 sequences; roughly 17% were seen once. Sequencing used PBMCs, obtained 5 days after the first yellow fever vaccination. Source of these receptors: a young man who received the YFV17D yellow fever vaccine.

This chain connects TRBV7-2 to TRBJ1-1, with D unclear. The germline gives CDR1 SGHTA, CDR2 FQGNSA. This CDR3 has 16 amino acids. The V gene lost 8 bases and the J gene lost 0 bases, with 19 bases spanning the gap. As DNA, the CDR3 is TGTGCCAGCTCCTTCCAAGCAGGTTATATGAACACTGAAGCTTTCTTT. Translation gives CASSFQAGYMNTEAFF. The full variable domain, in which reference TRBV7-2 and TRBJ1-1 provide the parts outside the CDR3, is GAGVSQSPSNKVTEKGKDVELRCDPISGHTALYWYRQSLGQGLEFLIYFQGNSAPDKSGLPSDRFSAERTGGSVSTLTIQRTQQEDSAVYLCASSFQAGYMNTEAFFGQGTRLTVV.

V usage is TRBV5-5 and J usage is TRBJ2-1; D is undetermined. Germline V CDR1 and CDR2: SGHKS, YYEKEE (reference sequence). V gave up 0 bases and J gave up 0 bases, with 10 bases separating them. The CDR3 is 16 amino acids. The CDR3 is CASSLVSHSSYNEQFF. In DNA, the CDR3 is TGTGCCAGCAGCTTGGTGTCCCATAGCTCCTACAATGAGCAGTTCTTC.

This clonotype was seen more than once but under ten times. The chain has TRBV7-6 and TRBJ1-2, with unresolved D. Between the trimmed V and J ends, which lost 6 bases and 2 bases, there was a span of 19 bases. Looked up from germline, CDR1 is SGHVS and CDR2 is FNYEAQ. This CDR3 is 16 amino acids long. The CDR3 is CASSQGLRLWNYGYTF. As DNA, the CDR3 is TGTGCCAGCAGTCAAGGGCTGCGACTTTGGAACTATGGCTACACCTTC.

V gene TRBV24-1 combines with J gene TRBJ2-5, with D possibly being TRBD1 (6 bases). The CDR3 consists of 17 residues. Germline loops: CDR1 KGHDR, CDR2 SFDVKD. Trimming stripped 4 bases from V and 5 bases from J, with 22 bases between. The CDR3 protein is CATSERQTEIQGETQYF. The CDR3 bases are TGTGCCACCAGTGAACGTCAGACAGAGATTCAGGGGGAGACCCAGTACTTC.

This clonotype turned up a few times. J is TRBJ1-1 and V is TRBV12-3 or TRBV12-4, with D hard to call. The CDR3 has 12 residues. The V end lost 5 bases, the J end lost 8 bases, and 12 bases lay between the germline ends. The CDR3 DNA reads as TGTGCCAGCAGTATAAAACAGCTAGAAGCTTTCTTT. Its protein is CASSIKQLEAFF.

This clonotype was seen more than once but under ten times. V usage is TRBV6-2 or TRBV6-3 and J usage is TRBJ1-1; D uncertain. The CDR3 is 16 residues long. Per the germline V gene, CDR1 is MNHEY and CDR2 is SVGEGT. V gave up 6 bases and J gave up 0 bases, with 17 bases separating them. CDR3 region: CASSEVFLRVNTEAFF. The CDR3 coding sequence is TGTGCCAGCAGCGAGGTCTTCCTTCGGGTGAACACTGAAGCTTTCTTT.

CDR3 in amino acids: CASSQSPGTPGPYGYTF. In nucleotides, the CDR3 is TGCGCCAGCAGCCAATCTCCCGGGACACCGGGTCCCTATGGCTACACCTTC. The chain joins TRBV4-3 to TRBJ1-2; D perhaps matches TRBD1 (6 bases). V lost 2 bases to trimming and J lost 4 bases, with 20 bases between them. Germline CDR1 is LGHNA and CDR2 is YSLEER. This CDR3 is 17 amino acids long.

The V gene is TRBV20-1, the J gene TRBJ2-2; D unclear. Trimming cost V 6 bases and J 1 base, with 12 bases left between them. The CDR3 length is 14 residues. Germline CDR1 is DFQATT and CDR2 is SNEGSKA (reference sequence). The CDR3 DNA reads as TGCAGTGCAACAAGGGCCCGGAACACCGGGGAGCTGTTTTTT. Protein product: CSATRARNTGELFF.

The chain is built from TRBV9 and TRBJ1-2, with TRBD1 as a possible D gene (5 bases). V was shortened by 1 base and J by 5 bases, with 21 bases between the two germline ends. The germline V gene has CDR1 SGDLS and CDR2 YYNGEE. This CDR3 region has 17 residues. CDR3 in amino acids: CASSVNPRANAEYGYTF. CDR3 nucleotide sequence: TGTGCCAGCAGCGTAAACCCCAGGGCGAATGCTGAATATGGCTACACCTTC.

In DNA form, the CDR3 reads TGTGCCAGCGCCCCAGGGCGCGATGAGCAGTTCTTC. Its protein product is CASAPGRDEQFF. The V and J genes are TRBV12-3 or TRBV12-4 and TRBJ2-1; possible D gene TRBD1, 5 bases. The V end lost 8 bases, the J end lost 8 bases, and 13 bases lay between the germline ends. The length of the CDR3 is 12 residues.

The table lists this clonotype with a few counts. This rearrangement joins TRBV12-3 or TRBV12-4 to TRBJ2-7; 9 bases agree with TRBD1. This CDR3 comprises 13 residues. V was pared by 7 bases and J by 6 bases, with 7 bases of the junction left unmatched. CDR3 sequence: CASTRTGVSEQYV. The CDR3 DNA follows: TGTGCCAGCACCCGGACAGGGGTTTCCGAGCAGTACGTC.

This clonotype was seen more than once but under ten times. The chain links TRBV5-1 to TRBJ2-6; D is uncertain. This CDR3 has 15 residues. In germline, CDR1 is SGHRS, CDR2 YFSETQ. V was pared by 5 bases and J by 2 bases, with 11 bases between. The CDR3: CASRFEAAGANVLTF. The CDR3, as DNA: TGCGCCAGCAGATTTGAGGCAGCTGGGGCCAACGTCCTGACTTTC.

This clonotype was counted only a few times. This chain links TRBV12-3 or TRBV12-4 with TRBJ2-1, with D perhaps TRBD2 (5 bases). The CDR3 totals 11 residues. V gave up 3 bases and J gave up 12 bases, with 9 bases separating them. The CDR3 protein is CASSLYLAQFF. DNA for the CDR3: TGTGCCAGCAGTTTGTACCTAGCGCAGTTCTTC.

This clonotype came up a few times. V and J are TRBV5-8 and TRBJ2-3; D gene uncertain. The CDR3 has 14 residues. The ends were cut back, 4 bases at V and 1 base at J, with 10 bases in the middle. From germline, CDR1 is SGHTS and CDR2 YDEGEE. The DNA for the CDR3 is TGTGCCAGCAGCAAGCCCCCTGGCACAGATACGCAGTATTTT. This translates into CASSKPPGTDTQYF.

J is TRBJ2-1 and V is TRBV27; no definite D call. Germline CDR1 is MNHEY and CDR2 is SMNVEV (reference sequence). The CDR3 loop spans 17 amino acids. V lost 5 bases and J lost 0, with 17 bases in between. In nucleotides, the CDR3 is TGTGCCAGCAGTCCCTCCCTTTGGGCGAGCTCCTACAATGAGCAGTTCTTC. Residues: CASSPSLWASSYNEQFF.

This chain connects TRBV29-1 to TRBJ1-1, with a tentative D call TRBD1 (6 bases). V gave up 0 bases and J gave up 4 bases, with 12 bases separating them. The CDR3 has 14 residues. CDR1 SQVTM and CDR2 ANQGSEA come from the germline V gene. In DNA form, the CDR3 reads TGCAGCGTTGAAGATCCAGGGGTGACCACTGAAGCTTTCTTT. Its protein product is CSVEDPGVTTEAFF.

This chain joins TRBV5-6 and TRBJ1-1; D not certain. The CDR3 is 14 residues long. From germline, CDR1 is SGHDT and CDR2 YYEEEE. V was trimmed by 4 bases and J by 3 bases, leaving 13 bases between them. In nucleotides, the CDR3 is TGTGCCAGCAGCCGACAAAGGGCCTACACTGAAGCTTTCTTT. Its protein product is CASSRQRAYTEAFF.

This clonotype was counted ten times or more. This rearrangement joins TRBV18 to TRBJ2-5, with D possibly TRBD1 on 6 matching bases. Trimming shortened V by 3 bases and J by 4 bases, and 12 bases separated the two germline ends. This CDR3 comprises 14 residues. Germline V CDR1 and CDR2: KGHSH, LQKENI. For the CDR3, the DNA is TGTGCCAGCTCACCGGGGGCAGGGAGAGAGACCCAGTACTTC. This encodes CASSPGAGRETQYF.

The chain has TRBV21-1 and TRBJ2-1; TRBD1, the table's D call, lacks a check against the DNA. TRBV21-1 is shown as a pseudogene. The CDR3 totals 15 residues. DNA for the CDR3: TGTGCCAGCAGCAAAGGAGGGGTAATTAGAGGGGAGCAGTTCTTC. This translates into CASSKGGVIRGEQFF.

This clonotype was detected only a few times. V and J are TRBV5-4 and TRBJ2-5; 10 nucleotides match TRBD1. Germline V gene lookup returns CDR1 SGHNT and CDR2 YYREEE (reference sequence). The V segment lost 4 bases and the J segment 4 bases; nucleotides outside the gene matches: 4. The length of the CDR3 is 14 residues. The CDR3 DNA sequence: TGTGCCAGCAGCAGACAGGGGGCTCTAGAGACCCAGTACTTC. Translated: CASSRQGALETQYF.

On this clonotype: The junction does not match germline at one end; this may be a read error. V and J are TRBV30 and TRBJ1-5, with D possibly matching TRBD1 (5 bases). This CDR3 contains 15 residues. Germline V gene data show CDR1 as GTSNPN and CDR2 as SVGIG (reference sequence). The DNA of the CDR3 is TGTGCCTGGAGTGTACCAGCAGGGTTAGGTCAGCCCCTGCATTTT. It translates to CAWSVPAGLGQPLHF.